This T cell receptor (beta chain) was documented in a study of metastatic and nonmetastatic thyroid tumors. The wider study: From malignant and benign thyroid patients, repertoires in blood and in tumor or nodule tissue were compared.

A word on this clone: A much larger clone lies one base from this, so it may be a read error.

Germline loops: CDR1 KGHSH, CDR2 LQKENI. The CDR3 has 14 residues. V lost 2 bases to trimming and J lost 5 bases, with 12 bases between them. No patient had received any treatment before thyroid surgery. TCRdb re-clonotyped the PCR reads via MiXCR. The sample yields just under 20,000 clones, approximately 24% seen once. The receptor's source is a male donor with papillary thyroid cancer or a benign thyroid nodule (not recorded which). Some clones in this sample may be carry-over from other donors' samples. The V gene is TRBV18, the J gene TRBJ1-1; D may be TRBD1 (5 bases). Sequenced sample: tumor tissue. CDR3 residues: CASSPEGLATEAFF. The CDR3, as DNA: TGTGCCAGCTCACCAGAGGGACTGGCGACTGAAGCTTTCTTT.